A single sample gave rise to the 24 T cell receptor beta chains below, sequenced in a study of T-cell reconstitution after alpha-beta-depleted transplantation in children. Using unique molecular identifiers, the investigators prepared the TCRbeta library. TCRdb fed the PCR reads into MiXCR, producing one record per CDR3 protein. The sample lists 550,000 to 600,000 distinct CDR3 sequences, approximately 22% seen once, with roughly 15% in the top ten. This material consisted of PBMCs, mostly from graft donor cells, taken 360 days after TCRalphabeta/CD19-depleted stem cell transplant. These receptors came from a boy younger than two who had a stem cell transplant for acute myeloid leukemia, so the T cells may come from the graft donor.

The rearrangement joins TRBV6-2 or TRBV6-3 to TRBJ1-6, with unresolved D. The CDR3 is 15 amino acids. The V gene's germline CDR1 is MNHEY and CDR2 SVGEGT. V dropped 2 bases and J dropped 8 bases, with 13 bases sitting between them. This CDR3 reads CASSYPWTGDSPLHF. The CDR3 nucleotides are TGTGCCAGCAGTTACCCCTGGACGGGAGATTCACCCCTCCACTTT.

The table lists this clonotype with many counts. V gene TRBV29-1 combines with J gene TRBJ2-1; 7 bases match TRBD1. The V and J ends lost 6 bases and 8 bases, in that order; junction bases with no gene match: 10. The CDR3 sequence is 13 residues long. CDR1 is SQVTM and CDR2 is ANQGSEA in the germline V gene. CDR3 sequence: CSVEQGPVDEQFF. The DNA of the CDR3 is TGCAGCGTCGAACAGGGGCCCGTGGATGAGCAGTTCTTC.

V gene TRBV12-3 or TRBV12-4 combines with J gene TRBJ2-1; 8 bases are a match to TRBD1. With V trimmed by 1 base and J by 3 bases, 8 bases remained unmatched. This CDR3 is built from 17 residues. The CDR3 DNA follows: TGTGCCAGCAGTTTAGGGGGTGGGGGACAGGACTACAATGAGCAGTTCTTC. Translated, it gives CASSLGGGGQDYNEQFF.

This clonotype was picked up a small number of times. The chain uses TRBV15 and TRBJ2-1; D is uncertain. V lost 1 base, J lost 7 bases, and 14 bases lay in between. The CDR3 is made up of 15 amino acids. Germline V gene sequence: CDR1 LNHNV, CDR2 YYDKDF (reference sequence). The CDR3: CATSRVSPLGNEQFF. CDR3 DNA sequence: TGTGCCACCAGCAGAGTTAGCCCTTTGGGGAATGAGCAGTTCTTC.

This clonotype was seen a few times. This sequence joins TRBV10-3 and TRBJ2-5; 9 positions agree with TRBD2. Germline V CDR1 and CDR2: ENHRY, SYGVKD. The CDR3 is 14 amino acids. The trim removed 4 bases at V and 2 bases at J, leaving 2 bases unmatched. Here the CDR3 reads CAISAAGGQETQYF. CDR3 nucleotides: TGTGCCATCAGTGCCGCGGGAGGGCAAGAGACCCAGTACTTC.

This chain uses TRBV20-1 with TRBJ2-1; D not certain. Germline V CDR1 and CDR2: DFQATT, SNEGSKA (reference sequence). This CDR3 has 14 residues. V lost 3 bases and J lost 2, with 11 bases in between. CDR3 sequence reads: CSASAGLPYNEQFF. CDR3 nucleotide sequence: TGCAGTGCTAGCGCAGGTCTCCCCTACAATGAGCAGTTCTTC.

CDR3 DNA: TGTGCCAGCAGCCGAGGGAGGTACACTGAAGCTTTCTTT. Amino acids: CASSRGRYTEAFF. The chain carries TRBV6-1 and TRBJ1-1; D is unresolved. CDR1 MNHNS and CDR2 SASEGT come from the germline V gene. With 6 bases removed from V and 3 bases from J, the gap between germline ends came to 11 bases. The CDR3 loop spans 13 amino acids.

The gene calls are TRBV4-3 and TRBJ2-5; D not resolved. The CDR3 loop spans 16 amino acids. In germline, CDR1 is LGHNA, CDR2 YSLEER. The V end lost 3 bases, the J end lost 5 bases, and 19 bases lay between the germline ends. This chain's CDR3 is CASSQDGPAQSETQYF. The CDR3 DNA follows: TGCGCCAGCAGCCAGGACGGACCAGCTCAATCGGAGACCCAGTACTTC.

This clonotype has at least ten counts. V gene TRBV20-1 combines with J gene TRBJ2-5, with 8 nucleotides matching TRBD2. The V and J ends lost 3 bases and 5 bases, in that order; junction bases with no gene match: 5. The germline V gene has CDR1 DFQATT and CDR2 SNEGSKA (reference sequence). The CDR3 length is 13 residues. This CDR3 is CSASGGATETQYF. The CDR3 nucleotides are TGCAGTGCTAGCGGGGGGGCCACGGAGACCCAGTACTTC.

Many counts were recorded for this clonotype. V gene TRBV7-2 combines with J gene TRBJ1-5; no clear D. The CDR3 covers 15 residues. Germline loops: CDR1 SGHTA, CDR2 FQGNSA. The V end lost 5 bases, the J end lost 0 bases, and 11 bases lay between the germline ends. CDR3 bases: TGTGCCAGCAGCCCTAGTCAGCTTAGCAATCAGCCCCAGCATTTT. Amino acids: CASSPSQLSNQPQHF.

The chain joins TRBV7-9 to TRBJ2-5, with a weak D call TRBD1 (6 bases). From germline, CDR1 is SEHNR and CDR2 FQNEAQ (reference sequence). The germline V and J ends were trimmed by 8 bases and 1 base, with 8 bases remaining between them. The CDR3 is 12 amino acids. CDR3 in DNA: TGTGCCAGCTTGGACAGCCAAGAGACCCAGTACTTC. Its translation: CASLDSQETQYF.

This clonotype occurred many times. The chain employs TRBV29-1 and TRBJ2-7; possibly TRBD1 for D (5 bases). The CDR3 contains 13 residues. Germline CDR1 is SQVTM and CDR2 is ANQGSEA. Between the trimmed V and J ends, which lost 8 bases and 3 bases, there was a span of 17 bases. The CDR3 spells CSPTTPGNYEQYV. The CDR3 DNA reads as TGCAGCCCAACGACCCCAGGGAACTACGAGCAGTACGTC.

The CDR3 sequence is CSGWTDKSYNEQFF. The CDR3 region has the DNA TGCAGTGGCTGGACAGACAAATCCTACAATGAGCAGTTCTTC. The chain recombines TRBV20-1 with TRBJ2-1; D may be TRBD1 (6 bases). The CDR3 totals 14 residues. Trimming cost V 7 bases and J 1 base, with 14 bases left between them. The V gene's germline CDR1 is DFQATT and CDR2 SNEGSKA (reference sequence).

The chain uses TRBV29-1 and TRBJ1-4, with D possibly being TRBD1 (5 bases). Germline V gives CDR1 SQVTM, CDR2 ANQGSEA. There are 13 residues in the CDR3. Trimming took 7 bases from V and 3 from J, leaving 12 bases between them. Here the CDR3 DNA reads TGCAGCGCCAGGGAGGAATCTAATGAAAAACTGTTTTTT. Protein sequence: CSAREESNEKLFF.

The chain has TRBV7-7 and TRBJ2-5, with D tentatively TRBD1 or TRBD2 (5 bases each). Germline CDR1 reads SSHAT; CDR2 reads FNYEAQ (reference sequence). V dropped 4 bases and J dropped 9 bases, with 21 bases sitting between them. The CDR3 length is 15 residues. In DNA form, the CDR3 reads TGTGCCAGCAGCTCCATCTCCGGGGCGTTAGGGGCCCAGTACTTC. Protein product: CASSSISGALGAQYF.

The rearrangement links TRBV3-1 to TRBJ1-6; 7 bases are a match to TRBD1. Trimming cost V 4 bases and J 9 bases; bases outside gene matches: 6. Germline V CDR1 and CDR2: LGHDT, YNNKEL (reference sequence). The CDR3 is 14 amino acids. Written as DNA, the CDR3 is TGTGCCAGCAGCCTCCGACAGGGCGGTTCACCCCTCCACTTT. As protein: CASSLRQGGSPLHF.

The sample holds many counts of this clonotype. The DNA for the CDR3 is TGCAGCGTTGAAGGGCACATAGTGATTGAGCAGTTCTTC. Its translation: CSVEGHIVIEQFF. V usage is TRBV29-1 and J usage is TRBJ2-1; D unclear. The V gene lost 1 base and the J gene lost 9 bases, with 13 bases spanning the gap. CDR1 is SQVTM, CDR2 ANQGSEA, per germline. The length of the CDR3 is 13 residues.

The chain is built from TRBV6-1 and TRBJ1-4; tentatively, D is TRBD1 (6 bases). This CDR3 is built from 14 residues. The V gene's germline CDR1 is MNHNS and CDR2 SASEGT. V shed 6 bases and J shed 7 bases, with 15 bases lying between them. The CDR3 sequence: CASSLRSRGEKLFF. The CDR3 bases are TGTGCCAGCAGCCTCCGCTCCAGGGGTGAAAAACTGTTTTTT.

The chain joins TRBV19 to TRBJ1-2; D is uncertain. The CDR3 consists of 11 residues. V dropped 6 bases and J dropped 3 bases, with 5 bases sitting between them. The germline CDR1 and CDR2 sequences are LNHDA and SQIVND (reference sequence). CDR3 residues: CASRVDYGYTF. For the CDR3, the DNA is TGTGCCAGTAGAGTGGACTATGGCTACACCTTC.

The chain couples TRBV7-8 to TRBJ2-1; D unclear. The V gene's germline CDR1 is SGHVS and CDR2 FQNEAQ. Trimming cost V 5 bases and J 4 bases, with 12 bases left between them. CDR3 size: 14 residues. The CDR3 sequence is CASSHDSWYNEQFF. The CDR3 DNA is TGTGCCAGCAGCCACGACTCGTGGTACAATGAGCAGTTCTTC. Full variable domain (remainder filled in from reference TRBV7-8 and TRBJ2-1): GAGVSQSPRYKVAKRGQDVALRCDPISGHVSLFWYQQALGQGPEFLTYFQNEAQLDKSGLPSDRFFAERPEGSVSTLKIQRTQQEDSAVYLCASSHDSWYNEQFFGPGTRLTVL.

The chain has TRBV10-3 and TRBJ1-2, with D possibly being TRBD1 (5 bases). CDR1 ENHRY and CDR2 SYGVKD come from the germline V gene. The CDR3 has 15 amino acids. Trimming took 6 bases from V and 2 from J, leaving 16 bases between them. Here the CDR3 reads CAISETGTRNYGYTF. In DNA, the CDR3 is TGTGCCATCAGCGAAACCGGGACGAGGAACTATGGCTACACCTTC.

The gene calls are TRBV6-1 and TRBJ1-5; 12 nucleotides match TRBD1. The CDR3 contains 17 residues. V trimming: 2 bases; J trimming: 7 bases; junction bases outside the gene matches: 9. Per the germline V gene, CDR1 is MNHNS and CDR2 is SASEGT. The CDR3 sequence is CASSEWGQGAQGQPQHF. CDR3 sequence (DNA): TGTGCCAGCAGTGAATGGGGACAGGGGGCGCAGGGGCAGCCCCAGCATTTT.

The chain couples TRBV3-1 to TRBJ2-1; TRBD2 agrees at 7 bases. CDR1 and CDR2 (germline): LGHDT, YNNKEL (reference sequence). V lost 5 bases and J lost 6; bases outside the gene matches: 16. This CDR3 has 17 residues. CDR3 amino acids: CASSKRIGLDPSNEQFF. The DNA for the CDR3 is TGTGCCAGCAGCAAGAGGATCGGACTAGATCCATCCAATGAGCAGTTCTTC.

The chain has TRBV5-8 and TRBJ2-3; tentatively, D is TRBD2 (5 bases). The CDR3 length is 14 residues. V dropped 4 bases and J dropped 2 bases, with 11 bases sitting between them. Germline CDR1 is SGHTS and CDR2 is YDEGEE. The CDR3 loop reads CASSLATPTDTQYF. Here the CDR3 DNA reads TGTGCCAGCAGCCTAGCTACACCCACAGATACGCAGTATTTT.